One sample yielded the 20 T cell receptor beta chains listed below, sequenced in a study of cytomegalovirus exposure and HLA in healthy donors. Amplification used 60 Vbeta primers and 13 Jbeta primers. Assay: immunoSEQ multiplex PCR; the TCRdb copy retains only in-frame clones and omits some. The repertoire includes almost 95,000 clones, about two thirds of them detected once, and approximately 2.9% sits in the top ten. The sequenced sample consisted of PBMCs. All receptors come from a man aged 45-65 years in good health and CMV-seronegative.

The V call is TRBV30, the J call TRBJ1-6; tentative D call: TRBD1 (5 bases). Germline CDR1 and CDR2: GTSNPN and SVGIG (reference sequence). CDR3 length: 15 amino acids. V lost 0 bases to trimming and J lost 7 bases, with 13 bases between them. CDR3 residues: CAWSVLQGGNSPLHF. DNA for the CDR3: TGTGCCTGGAGTGTACTTCAGGGTGGGAATTCACCCCTCCACTTT.

This chain joins TRBV5-4 and TRBJ2-5; 10 nucleotides align to TRBD2. Germline V gene sequence: CDR1 SGHNT, CDR2 YYREEE (reference sequence). Trimming cost V 4 bases and J 2 bases; bases outside gene matches: 5. The CDR3 covers 15 residues. The CDR3 reads CASSQTSGQQETQYF. CDR3 DNA sequence: TGTGCCAGCAGCCAGACTAGCGGGCAGCAAGAGACCCAGTACTTC.

The gene calls are TRBV7-2 and TRBJ2-6; possibly TRBD1 for D (7 bases). This CDR3 is built from 16 residues. CDR1 and CDR2 (germline): SGHTA, FQGNSA. V was pared by 2 bases and J by 4 bases, with 12 bases between. The CDR3 protein is CASSLQGGSGANVLTF. DNA for the CDR3: TGTGCCAGCAGCTTACAGGGGGGTTCAGGGGCCAACGTCCTGACTTTC.

V is TRBV6-6 and J is TRBJ1-6; D may be TRBD1 (5 bases). CDR3 size: 13 residues. From germline, CDR1 is MNHNY and CDR2 SVGAGI (reference sequence). V was pared by 0 bases and J by 10 bases, with 7 bases between. The CDR3 loop reads CASSYSGPSPLHF. DNA of the CDR3: TGTGCCAGCAGTTACTCGGGGCCCTCACCCCTCCACTTT.

The V gene is TRBV9, the J gene TRBJ1-3; TRBD1 agrees at 9 bases. Germline lookup yields CDR1 SGDLS and CDR2 YYNGEE. The CDR3 contains 16 residues. V shed 1 base, J shed 4 bases, and the junction held 6 bases outside the gene matches. The chain's CDR3 is CASSVSGTGRGNTIYF. CDR3 bases: TGTGCCAGCAGCGTATCCGGGACAGGGCGAGGAAACACCATATATTTT.

This chain uses TRBV4-1 with TRBJ1-1; D uncertain. The V end lost 3 bases, the J end lost 5 bases, and 13 bases lay between the germline ends. This CDR3 is 14 amino acids long. CDR1 MGHRA and CDR2 YSYEKL come from the germline V gene. CDR3 DNA: TGCGCCAGCAGCCAGATTGCCCCGGGGACTGAAGCTTTCTTT. Translated, it gives CASSQIAPGTEAFF.

The chain is built from TRBV9 and TRBJ2-7; no firm D call. Germline assignment: CDR1 SGDLS and CDR2 YYNGEE. CDR3 length: 14 amino acids. V shed 0 bases and J shed 7 bases, with 14 bases lying between them. CDR3 bases: TGTGCCAGCAGCGTAGCTGTGAACAGCTGGGAGCAGTACTTC. It yields the protein CASSVAVNSWEQYF.

This sequence joins TRBV5-1 and TRBJ2-5; possible D gene TRBD1, 6 bases. This CDR3 comprises 17 residues. Germline CDR1 SGHRS, CDR2 YFSETQ. With 0 bases removed from V and 8 bases from J, the gap between germline ends came to 23 bases. The CDR3 coding sequence is TGCGCCAGCAGCTTGGAAGTTTGGGGGCAAGGGGGAGACACCCAGTACTTC. It yields the protein CASSLEVWGQGGDTQYF.

V is TRBV5-1 and J is TRBJ2-1, with 9 nucleotides matching TRBD2. The CDR3 sequence is 15 residues long. CDR1 and CDR2 from the germline V gene are SGHRS and YFSETQ. The J segment lost 5 bases and the V segment lost 0 bases, leaving 3 bases of the junction unmatched. CDR3 residues: CASSLGLAGHNEQFF. CDR3 in DNA: TGCGCCAGCAGCTTGGGGCTAGCGGGGCACAATGAGCAGTTCTTC.

The J gene is TRBJ1-1, the V gene TRBV25-1; no definite D call. CDR1 MGHDK and CDR2 SYGVNS come from the germline V gene. V dropped 0 bases and J dropped 1 base, with 9 bases sitting between them. CDR3 length: 15 amino acids. In DNA form, the CDR3 reads TGTGCCAGCAGTGAATATCCCCGCGGGAACACTGAAGCTTTCTTT. Protein: CASSEYPRGNTEAFF.

This chain uses TRBV5-4 with TRBJ2-7, with no clear D. Germline V lookup: CDR1 SGHNT, CDR2 YYREEE (reference sequence). The CDR3 is 14 amino acids. V was trimmed by 2 bases and J by 5 bases, leaving 14 bases between them. The CDR3 region has the DNA TGTGCCAGCAGCTTCAGGAACACCCTCCACGAGCAGTACTTC. Amino acid sequence: CASSFRNTLHEQYF.

This clone was observed a handful of times. The rearrangement joins TRBV28 to TRBJ1-4; TRBD1 agrees at 9 bases. The V segment lost 8 bases and the J segment 8 bases; nucleotides outside the gene matches: 6. The germline V gene encodes CDR1 MDHEN and CDR2 SYDVKM. CDR3 size: 13 residues. CDR3 protein: CASGTGWEEKLFF. In DNA form, the CDR3 reads TGTGCCAGCGGGACAGGGTGGGAGGAAAAACTGTTTTTT. Full variable domain (remainder filled in from reference TRBV28 and TRBJ1-4): DVKVTQSSRYLVKRTGEKVFLECVQDMDHENMFWYRQDPGLGLRLIYFSYDVKMKEKGDIPEGYSVSREKKERFSLILESASTNQTSMYLCASGTGWEEKLFFGSGTQLSVL.

This clone is a singleton in its sample. The V call is TRBV6-1, the J call TRBJ2-7, with TRBD2 matching 15 bases. V shed 8 bases and J 1 base; nucleotides not matched to a gene: 3. The CDR3 length is 15 residues. Per the germline V gene, CDR1 is MNHNS and CDR2 is SASEGT. CDR3 region: CASRGLAGGSYEQYF. CDR3 nucleotide sequence: TGTGCCAGCCGGGGACTAGCGGGGGGTTCCTACGAGCAGTACTTC.

The V gene is TRBV4-1, the J gene TRBJ1-5, with 8 bases lining up with TRBD1. From germline, CDR1 is MGHRA and CDR2 YSYEKL. The CDR3 totals 17 residues. With 1 base clipped from V and 5 bases from J, the junction kept 10 bases outside the gene matches. The DNA for the CDR3 is TGCGCCAGCAGCCAAGGGGGCAGGGGGCGGACTCATCAGCCCCAGCATTTT. Encoded protein: CASSQGGRGRTHQPQHF.

The chain joins TRBV5-1 to TRBJ1-1, with a possible D match to TRBD1 (5 bases). The CDR3 is made up of 18 amino acids. Germline CDR1 SGHRS, CDR2 YFSETQ. V gave up 0 bases and J gave up 2 bases, with 20 bases separating them. The CDR3 bases are TGCGCCAGCAGCTTGGAACCGGTTCAAGACAGTAGAAACACTGAAGCTTTCTTT. It specifies CASSLEPVQDSRNTEAFF.

The chain carries TRBV30 and TRBJ2-3, with 9 positions matching TRBD1. The ends lost 0 bases at V and 5 bases at J; junction bases unmatched: 9. This CDR3 spans 16 amino acids. The germline V gene has CDR1 GTSNPN and CDR2 SVGIG (reference sequence). The CDR3 region is CAWSVGMVTGGDTQYF. Written as DNA, the CDR3 is TGTGCCTGGAGTGTAGGAATGGTGACAGGGGGAGATACGCAGTATTTT.

The chain recombines TRBV5-8 with TRBJ1-5; weak D call: TRBD1 (6 bases). Deletions cut 0 bases from V and 7 bases from J, with 8 bases between. CDR1 is SGHTS and CDR2 is YDEGEE in the germline V gene. The CDR3 has 13 amino acids. The CDR3 reads CASSLDRGQPQHF. The CDR3 DNA follows: TGTGCCAGCAGCTTGGATAGGGGGCAGCCCCAGCATTTT.

This clone was counted once. The chain carries TRBV10-3 and TRBJ2-5, with 10 bases that match TRBD2. This CDR3 comprises 17 residues. The V gene end was trimmed by 0 bases and the J gene end by 2 bases; junction bases not matched to a gene: 6. CDR1 and CDR2 from the germline V gene are ENHRY and SYGVKD. CDR3 in amino acids: CAISESGSGGQQETQYF. For the CDR3, the DNA is TGTGCCATCAGTGAGTCAGGTAGCGGGGGGCAACAAGAGACCCAGTACTTC.

The chain couples TRBV27 to TRBJ2-7, with D possibly matching TRBD2 (6 bases). Looked up from germline, CDR1 is MNHEY and CDR2 is SMNVEV (reference sequence). The germline V and J ends were trimmed by 4 bases and 2 bases, with 9 bases remaining between them. The CDR3 consists of 13 residues. The CDR3 bases are TGTGCCAGCAGTTCGAGACTAGCCTACGAGCAGTACTTC. Its protein product is CASSSRLAYEQYF.

The gene calls are TRBV6-5 and TRBJ1-6; weak D call: TRBD1 (5 bases). V was clipped by 4 bases and J by 7 bases, with 11 bases between them. The CDR3 loop spans 14 amino acids. Per the germline V gene, CDR1 is MNHEY and CDR2 is SVGAGI. The CDR3 reads CASSFQGINSPLHF. The CDR3 nucleotides read TGTGCCAGCAGTTTCCAGGGTATAAATTCACCCCTCCACTTT.